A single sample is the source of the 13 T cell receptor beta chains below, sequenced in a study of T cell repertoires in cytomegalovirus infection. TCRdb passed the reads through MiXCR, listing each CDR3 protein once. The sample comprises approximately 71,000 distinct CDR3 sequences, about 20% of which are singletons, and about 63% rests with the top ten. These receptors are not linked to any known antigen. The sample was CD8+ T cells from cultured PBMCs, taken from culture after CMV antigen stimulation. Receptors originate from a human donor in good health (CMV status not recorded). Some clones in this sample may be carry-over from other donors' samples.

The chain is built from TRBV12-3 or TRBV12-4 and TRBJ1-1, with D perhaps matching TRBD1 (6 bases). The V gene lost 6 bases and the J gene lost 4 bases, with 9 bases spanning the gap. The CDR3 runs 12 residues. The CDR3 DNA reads TGTGCCAGCAGAAAGGGGGTCACTGAAGCTTTCTTT. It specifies CASRKGVTEAFF.

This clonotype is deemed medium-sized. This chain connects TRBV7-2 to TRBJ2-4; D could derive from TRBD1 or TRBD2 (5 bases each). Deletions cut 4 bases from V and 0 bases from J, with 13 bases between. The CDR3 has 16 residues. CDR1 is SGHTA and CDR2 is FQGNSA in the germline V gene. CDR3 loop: CASSSSGTVAKNIQYF. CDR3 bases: TGTGCCAGCAGCTCCTCCGGGACGGTAGCCAAAAACATTCAGTACTTC.

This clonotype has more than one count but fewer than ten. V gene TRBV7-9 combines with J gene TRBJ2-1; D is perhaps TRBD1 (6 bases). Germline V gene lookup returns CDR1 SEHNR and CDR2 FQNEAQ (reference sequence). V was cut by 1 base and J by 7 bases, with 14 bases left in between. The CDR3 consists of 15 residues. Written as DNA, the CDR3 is TGTGCCAGCAGCTTAGGAACAGGGAAGGGTAATGAGCAGTTCTTC. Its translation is CASSLGTGKGNEQFF.

The CDR3 DNA is TGTGCCAGTAGTACCCGGACAGGGGGAGGCACTGAAGCTTTCTTT. Translating it yields CASSTRTGGGTEAFF. The J gene is TRBJ1-1, the V gene TRBV19, with 10 nucleotides matching TRBD1. Per germline, CDR1 LNHDA and CDR2 SQIVND (reference sequence). The CDR3 length is 15 residues. J was trimmed by 4 bases and V by 4 bases; bases with no gene match: 6. The variable domain in full, completed from reference TRBV19 and TRBJ1-1, reads DGGITQSPKYLFRKEGQNVTLSCEQNLNHDAMYWYRQDPGQGLRLIYYSQIVNDFQKGDIAEGYSVSREKKESFPLTVTSAQKNPTAFYLCASSTRTGGGTEAFFGQGTRLTVV.

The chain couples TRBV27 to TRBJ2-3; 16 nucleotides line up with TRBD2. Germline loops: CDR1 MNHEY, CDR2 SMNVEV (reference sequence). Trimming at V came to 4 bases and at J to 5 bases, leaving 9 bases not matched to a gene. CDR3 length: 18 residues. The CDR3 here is CASSSGLAGGPYKDTQYF. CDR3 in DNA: TGTGCCAGCAGTTCGGGACTAGCGGGGGGGCCTTATAAAGATACGCAGTATTTT.

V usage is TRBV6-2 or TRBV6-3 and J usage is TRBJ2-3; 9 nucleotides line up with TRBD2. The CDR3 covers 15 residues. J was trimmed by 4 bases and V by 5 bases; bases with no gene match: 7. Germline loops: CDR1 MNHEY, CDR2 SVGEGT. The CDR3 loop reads CASSPLSGGADTQYF. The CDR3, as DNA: TGTGCCAGCAGTCCCCTTAGCGGGGGCGCAGATACGCAGTATTTT.

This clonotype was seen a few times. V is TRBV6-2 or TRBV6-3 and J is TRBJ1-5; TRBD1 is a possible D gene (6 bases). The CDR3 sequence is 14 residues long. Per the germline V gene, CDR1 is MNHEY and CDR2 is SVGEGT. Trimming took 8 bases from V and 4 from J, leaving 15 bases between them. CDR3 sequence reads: CASRTGISNQPQHF. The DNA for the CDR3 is TGTGCCAGCCGTACAGGGATCTCAAATCAGCCCCAGCATTTT.

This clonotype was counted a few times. The CDR3 loop reads CASFSGGYGYTF. The CDR3 DNA sequence: TGTGCCAGTTTTTCGGGCGGTTATGGCTACACCTTC. The chain recombines TRBV12-3 or TRBV12-4 with TRBJ1-2; D uncertain. V shed 9 bases and J shed 5 bases, with 13 bases lying between them. This CDR3 contains 12 residues.

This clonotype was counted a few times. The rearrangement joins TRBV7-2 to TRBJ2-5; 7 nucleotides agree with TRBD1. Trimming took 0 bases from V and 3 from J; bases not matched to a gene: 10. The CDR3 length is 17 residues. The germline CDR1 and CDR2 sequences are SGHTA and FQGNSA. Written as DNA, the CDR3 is TGTGCCAGCAGCTTAGCGCCCCCGGGACAGCGTAAAGAGACCCAGTACTTC. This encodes CASSLAPPGQRKETQYF.

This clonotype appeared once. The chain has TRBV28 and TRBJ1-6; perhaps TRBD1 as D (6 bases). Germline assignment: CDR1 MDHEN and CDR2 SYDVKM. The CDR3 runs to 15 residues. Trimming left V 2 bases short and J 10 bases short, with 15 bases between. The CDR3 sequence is CASSLAGVENSPLHF. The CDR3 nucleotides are TGTGCCAGCAGTTTAGCAGGGGTGGAGAACTCACCCCTCCACTTT.

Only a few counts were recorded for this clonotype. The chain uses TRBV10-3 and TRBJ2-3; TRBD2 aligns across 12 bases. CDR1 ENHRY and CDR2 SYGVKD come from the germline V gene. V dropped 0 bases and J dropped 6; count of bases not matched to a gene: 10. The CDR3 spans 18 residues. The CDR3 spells CAISESYASGGGSDTQYF. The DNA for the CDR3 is TGTGCCATCAGTGAGTCGTATGCTAGCGGGGGGGGCTCGGATACGCAGTATTTT.

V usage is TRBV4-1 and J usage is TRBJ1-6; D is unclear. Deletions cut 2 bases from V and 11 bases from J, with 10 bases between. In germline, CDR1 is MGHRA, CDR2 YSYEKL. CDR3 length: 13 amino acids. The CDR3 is CASSQLTEPPLHF. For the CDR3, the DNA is TGCGCCAGCAGCCAATTGACGGAGCCACCCCTCCACTTT.

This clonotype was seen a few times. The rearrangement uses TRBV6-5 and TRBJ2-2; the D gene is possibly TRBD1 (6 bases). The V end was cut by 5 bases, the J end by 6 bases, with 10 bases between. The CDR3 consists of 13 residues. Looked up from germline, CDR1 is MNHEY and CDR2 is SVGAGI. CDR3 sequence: CASSPTGSGELFF. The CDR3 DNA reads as TGTGCCAGCAGTCCGACAGGTTCCGGGGAGCTGTTTTTT.